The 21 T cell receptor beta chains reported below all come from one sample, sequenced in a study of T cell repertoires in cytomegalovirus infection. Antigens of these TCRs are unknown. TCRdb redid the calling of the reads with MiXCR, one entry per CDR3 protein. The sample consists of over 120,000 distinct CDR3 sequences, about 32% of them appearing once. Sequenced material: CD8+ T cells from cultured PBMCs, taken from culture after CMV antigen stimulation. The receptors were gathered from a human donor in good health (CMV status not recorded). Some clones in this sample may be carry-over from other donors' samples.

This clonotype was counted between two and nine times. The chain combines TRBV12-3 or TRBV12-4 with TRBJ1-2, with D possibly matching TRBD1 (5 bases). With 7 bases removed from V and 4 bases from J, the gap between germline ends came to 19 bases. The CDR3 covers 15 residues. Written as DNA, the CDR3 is TGTGCCAGCATCCAGGAGCGCGGAGGGGCCTATGGCTACACCTTC. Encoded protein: CASIQERGGAYGYTF.

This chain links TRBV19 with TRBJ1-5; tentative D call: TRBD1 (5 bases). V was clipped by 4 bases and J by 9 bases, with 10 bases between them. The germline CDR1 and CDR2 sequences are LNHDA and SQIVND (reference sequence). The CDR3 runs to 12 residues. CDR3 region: CASSNNRLPQHF. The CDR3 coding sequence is TGTGCCAGTAGTAACAACAGGTTGCCCCAGCATTTT.

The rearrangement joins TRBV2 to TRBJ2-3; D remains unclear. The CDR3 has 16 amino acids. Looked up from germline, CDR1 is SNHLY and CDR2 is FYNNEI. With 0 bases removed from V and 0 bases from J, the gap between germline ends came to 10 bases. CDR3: CASSEALTLSTDTQYF. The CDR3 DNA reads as TGTGCCAGCAGTGAAGCGCTTACCCTGAGCACAGATACGCAGTATTTT.

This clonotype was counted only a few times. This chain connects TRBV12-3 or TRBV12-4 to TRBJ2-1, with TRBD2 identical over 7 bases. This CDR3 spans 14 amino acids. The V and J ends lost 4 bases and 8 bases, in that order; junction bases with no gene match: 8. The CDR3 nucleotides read TGTGCCAGCAGTTCTCGCGGGGGACTGGATGAGCAGTTCTTC. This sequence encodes CASSSRGGLDEQFF.

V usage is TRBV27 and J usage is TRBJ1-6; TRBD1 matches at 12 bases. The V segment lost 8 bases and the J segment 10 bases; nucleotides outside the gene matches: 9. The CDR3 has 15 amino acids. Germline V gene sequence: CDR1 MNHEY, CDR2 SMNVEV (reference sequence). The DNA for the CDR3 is TGTGCCAGCTCCCCCCCCGGGACAGGGGGCTCACCCCTCCACTTT. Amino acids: CASSPPGTGGSPLHF.

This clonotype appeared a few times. The CDR3 here is CSARDRAGYYEQYF. CDR3 coding DNA: TGCAGTGCTAGAGATCGGGCAGGCTACTACGAGCAGTACTTC. The chain is built from TRBV20-1 and TRBJ2-7; D remains unclear. Germline CDR1 DFQATT, CDR2 SNEGSKA (reference sequence). V lost 0 bases and J lost 3, with 12 bases in between. The CDR3 is 14 amino acids.

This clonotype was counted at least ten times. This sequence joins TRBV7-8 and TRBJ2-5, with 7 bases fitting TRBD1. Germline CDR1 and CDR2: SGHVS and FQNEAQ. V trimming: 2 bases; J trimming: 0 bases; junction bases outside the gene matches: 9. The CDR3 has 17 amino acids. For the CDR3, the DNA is TGTGCCAGCAGCTTATGGGCGACAGGGTGGGACCAAGAGACCCAGTACTTC. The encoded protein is CASSLWATGWDQETQYF.

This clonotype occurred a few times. The CDR3 protein is CASSPSSGAYNEQFF. The CDR3 region has the DNA TGTGCCAGCAGTCCTTCTAGCGGGGCCTACAATGAGCAGTTCTTC. V usage is TRBV6-5 and J usage is TRBJ2-1; 9 bases are shared with TRBD2. J was trimmed by 2 bases and V by 5 bases; bases with no gene match: 4. Germline V gene sequence: CDR1 MNHEY, CDR2 SVGAGI. The CDR3 is 15 amino acids.

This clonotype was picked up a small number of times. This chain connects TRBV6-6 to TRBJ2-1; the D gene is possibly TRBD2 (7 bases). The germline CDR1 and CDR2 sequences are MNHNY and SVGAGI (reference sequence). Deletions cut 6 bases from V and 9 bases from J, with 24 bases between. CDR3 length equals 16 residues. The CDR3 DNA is TGTGCCAGCAGCTCCTTGGGGGGGGGGCCGTGGGGTGAGCAGTTCTTC. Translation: CASSSLGGGPWGEQFF.

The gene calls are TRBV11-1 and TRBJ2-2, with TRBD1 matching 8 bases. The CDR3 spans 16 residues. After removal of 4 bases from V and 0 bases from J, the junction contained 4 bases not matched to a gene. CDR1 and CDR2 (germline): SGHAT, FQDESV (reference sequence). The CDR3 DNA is TGTGCCAGCAGCTCATGGACAGGGCCGAACACCGGGGAGCTGTTTTTT. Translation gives CASSSWTGPNTGELFF.

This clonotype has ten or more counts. The CDR3 region has the DNA TGTGCCAGCAGCTTCGGACCAAACACCGGGGAGCTGTTTTTT. The encoded protein is CASSFGPNTGELFF. This rearrangement joins TRBV7-2 to TRBJ2-2; D is uncertain. Trimming cost V 3 bases and J 2 bases, with 7 bases left between them. This CDR3 has 14 amino acids. From germline, CDR1 is SGHTA and CDR2 FQGNSA.

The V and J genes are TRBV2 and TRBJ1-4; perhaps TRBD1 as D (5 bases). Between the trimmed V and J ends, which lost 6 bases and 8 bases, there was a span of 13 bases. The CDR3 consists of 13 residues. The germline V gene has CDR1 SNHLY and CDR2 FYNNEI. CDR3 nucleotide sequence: TGTGCCAGCAGGGGGACGGGAGGCGAAAAACTGTTTTTT. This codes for CASRGTGGEKLFF.

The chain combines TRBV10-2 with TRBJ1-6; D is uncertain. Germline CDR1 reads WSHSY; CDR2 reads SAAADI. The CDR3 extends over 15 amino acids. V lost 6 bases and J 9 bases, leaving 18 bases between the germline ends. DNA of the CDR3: TGCGCCAGCAGCCCTCGGCCGGGAGATATTTCACCCCTCCACTTT. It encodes CASSPRPGDISPLHF.

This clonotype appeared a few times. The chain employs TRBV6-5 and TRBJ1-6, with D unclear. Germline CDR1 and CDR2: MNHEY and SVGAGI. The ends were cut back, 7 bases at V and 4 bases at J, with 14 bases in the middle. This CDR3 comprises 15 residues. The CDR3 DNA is TGTGCCAGCAAGACGTCGGACGAATATAATTCACCCCTCCACTTT. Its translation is CASKTSDEYNSPLHF.

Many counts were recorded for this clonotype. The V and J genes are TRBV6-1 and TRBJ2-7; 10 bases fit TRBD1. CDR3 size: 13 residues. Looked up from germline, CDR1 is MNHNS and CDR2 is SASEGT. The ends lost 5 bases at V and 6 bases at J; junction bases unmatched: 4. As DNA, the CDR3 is TGTGCCAGCAGTCGACAGGGGGCGGTCGAGCAGTACTTC. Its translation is CASSRQGAVEQYF.

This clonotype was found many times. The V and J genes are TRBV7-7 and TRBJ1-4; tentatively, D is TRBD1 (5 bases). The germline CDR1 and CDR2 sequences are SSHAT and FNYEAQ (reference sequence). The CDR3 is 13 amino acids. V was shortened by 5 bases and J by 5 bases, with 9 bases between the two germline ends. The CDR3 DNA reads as TGTGCCAGCAGCCTCAACAGGAATGAAAAACTGTTTTTT. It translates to CASSLNRNEKLFF.

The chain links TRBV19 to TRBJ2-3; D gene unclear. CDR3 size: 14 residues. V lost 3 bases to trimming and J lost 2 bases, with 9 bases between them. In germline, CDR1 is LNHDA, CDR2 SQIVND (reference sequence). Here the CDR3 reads CASSMFGLTDTQYF. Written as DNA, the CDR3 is TGTGCCAGTAGTATGTTTGGTCTCACAGATACGCAGTATTTT.

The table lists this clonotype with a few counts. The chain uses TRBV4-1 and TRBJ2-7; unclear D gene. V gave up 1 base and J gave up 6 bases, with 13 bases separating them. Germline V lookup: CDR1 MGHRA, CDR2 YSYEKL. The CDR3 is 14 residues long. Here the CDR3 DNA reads TGCGCCAGCAGCCAAGTTGACGGGCTGGGCGAGCAGTACTTC. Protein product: CASSQVDGLGEQYF.

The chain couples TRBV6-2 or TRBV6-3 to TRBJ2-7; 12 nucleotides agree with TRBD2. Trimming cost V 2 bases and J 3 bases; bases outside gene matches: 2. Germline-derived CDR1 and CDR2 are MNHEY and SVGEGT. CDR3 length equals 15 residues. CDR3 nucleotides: TGTGCCAGCAGTTACCGGACTAGCGGGGACTACGAGCAGTACTTC. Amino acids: CASSYRTSGDYEQYF.

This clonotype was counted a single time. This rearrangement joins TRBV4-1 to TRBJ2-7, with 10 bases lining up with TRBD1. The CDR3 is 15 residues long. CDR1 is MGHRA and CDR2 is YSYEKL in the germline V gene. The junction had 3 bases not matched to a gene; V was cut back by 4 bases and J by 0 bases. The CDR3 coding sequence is TGCGCCAGCAGCCCTGGGACAGGGGACTCCTACGAGCAGTACTTC. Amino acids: CASSPGTGDSYEQYF.

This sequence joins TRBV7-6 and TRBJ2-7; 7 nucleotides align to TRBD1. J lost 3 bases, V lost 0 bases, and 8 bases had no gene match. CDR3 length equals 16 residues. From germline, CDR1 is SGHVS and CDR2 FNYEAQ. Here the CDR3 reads CASSLAPTGVGYEQYF. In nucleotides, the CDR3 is TGTGCCAGCAGCTTAGCGCCCACAGGGGTAGGCTACGAGCAGTACTTC.